This T cell receptor beta chain comes out of a study of Ad26.COV2.S vaccination and SARS-CoV-2 variants. Treatment of the sample: roughly 20 received Ad26.COV2.S at low or high dose, single or two shots; roughly five received placebo; per-sample allocation not given. Samples analyzed were those drawn on day 63 after the first vaccine or placebo injection. Germline loops: CDR1 SGHRS, CDR2 YFSETQ. The CDR3 spans 16 residues. Losses at the gene ends were 6 bases for V and 4 bases for J; bases not matched to a gene: 7. Assay used: immunoSEQ multiplex PCR; TCRdb lists only in-frame clones, some missing. The data show fewer than 900,000 clones, approximately 88% seen once.

The material sequenced was peripheral blood, taken in a trial of Ad26.COV2.S vaccine versus placebo. This clonotype was sampled from a person between 18 and 65 years old who received the Ad26.COV2.S COVID-19 vaccine or a placebo. This sequence joins TRBV5-1 and TRBJ2-2; 12 nucleotides align to TRBD2. CDR3 region: CASTPSGRAGTGELFF. The DNA of the CDR3 is TGCGCCAGCACCCCTAGCGGGAGGGCCGGCACCGGGGAGCTGTTTTTT. The entire variable domain, with the rest obtained from reference TRBV5-1 and TRBJ2-2, is as follows: KAGVTQTPRYLIKTRGQQVTLSCSPISGHRSVSWYQQTPGQGLQFLFEYFSETQRNKGNFPGRFSGRQFSNSRSEMNVSTLELGDSALYLCASTPSGRAGTGELFFGEGSRLTVL.